Presented here are 10 T cell receptor beta chains from one specimen sequenced in a study of patients and donors after allogeneic stem cell transplantation. TCRdb redid the calling of the RT-PCR reads with MiXCR, one entry per CDR3 protein. The sample lists tens of thousands of distinct CDR3 sequences; around 27% were seen once. Input material: blood, either unsorted or a sorted T cell fraction (not recorded which). These receptors all stem from a human donor who was either an allogeneic HSCT recipient or a stem cell or donor lymphocyte infusion donor (not recorded which). It is not recorded whose cells these are; they may come from a transplant donor.

The sample holds a few counts of this clonotype. The V call is TRBV6-5, the J call TRBJ2-1; 7 bases line up with TRBD2. V lost 6 bases and J lost 5; bases outside the gene matches: 10. CDR1 and CDR2 (germline): MNHEY, SVGAGI. This CDR3 comprises 15 residues. CDR3 region: CASRLRGDYHNEQFF. The CDR3 DNA follows: TGTGCCAGCAGGTTGCGTGGGGACTATCACAATGAGCAGTTCTTC.

V usage is TRBV6-6 and J usage is TRBJ1-2, with D tentatively TRBD1 (6 bases). Germline CDR1 reads MNHNY; CDR2 reads SVGAGI (reference sequence). The CDR3 consists of 16 residues. The V end was cut by 5 bases, the J end by 4 bases, with 20 bases between. CDR3 sequence reads: CASSRNGGPIGYGYTF. The CDR3 DNA reads TGTGCCAGCAGTCGCAATGGGGGGCCGATCGGCTATGGCTACACCTTC.

The chain combines TRBV15 with TRBJ2-1, with D tentatively TRBD2 (5 bases). Germline assignment: CDR1 LNHNV and CDR2 YYDKDF (reference sequence). The CDR3 is made up of 14 amino acids. Between the trimmed V and J ends, which lost 11 bases and 0 bases, there was a span of 14 bases. The CDR3 loop reads CASGDPSSYNEQFF. The CDR3 DNA reads TGTGCCTCCGGGGATCCTAGCTCCTACAATGAGCAGTTCTTC.

The J gene is TRBJ1-2, the V gene TRBV7-2, with D possibly TRBD1 on 6 matching bases. V lost 5 bases and J 7 bases, leaving 17 bases between the germline ends. In germline, CDR1 is SGHTA, CDR2 FQGNSA. The CDR3 has 14 amino acids. CDR3 loop: CASSILTGAGGYTF. Written as DNA, the CDR3 is TGTGCCAGCAGCATCCTGACAGGAGCGGGTGGCTACACCTTC.

The V gene is TRBV7-9, the J gene TRBJ2-7, with TRBD2 matching 14 bases. The germline V gene has CDR1 SEHNR and CDR2 FQNEAQ (reference sequence). The CDR3 is 17 residues long. V dropped 4 bases and J dropped 3; count of bases not matched to a gene: 8. CDR3 protein: CASSSRLAGGPYYEQYF. CDR3 DNA: TGTGCCAGCAGCTCCAGACTAGCGGGAGGGCCATACTACGAGCAGTACTTC.

This clonotype occurred a few times. CDR3 nucleotides: TGCAGTGCTAGAGATCAAGGCACAGGGCCGTACTTC. Translating gives CSARDQGTGPYF. The genes are TRBV20-1 and TRBJ2-7; perhaps TRBD1 as D (6 bases). CDR3 length: 12 residues. The V end was cut by 0 bases, the J end by 12 bases, with 15 bases between. The germline gives CDR1 DFQATT, CDR2 SNEGSKA (reference sequence).

In its sample, this clonotype was seen a few times. This chain links TRBV5-1 with TRBJ1-1; D is possibly TRBD1 (5 bases). The germline V and J ends were trimmed by 2 bases and 1 base, with 12 bases remaining between them. This CDR3 contains 15 residues. Germline lookup yields CDR1 SGHRS and CDR2 YFSETQ. CDR3 in DNA: TGCGCCAGCAGCTTCCAGGACATCCGGAACACTGAAGCTTTCTTT. Translation: CASSFQDIRNTEAFF.

V usage is TRBV7-6 and J usage is TRBJ2-3; 9 bases match TRBD2. The V gene's germline CDR1 is SGHVS and CDR2 FNYEAQ. The CDR3 has 18 amino acids. V was clipped by 5 bases and J by 2 bases; unmatched bases: 14. CDR3 sequence reads: CASSRLAAFLISTDTQYF. The CDR3 DNA reads TGTGCCAGCAGCCGACTAGCGGCTTTCCTGATTTCCACAGATACGCAGTATTTT.

In its sample, this clonotype was seen a few times. The chain joins TRBV12-5 to TRBJ1-1, with D perhaps TRBD1 (5 bases). Per germline, CDR1 LGHNT and CDR2 FRNRAP. CDR3 length: 18 residues. The V and J ends lost 3 bases and 1 base respectively, with 21 bases between them. The CDR3 nucleotides read TGTGCTAGTGGTTTCCGAGATTTGGAGGCAGGGAGGAACACTGAAGCTTTCTTT. This sequence encodes CASGFRDLEAGRNTEAFF.

This chain uses TRBV10-3 with TRBJ2-7; tentative D call: TRBD1 (6 bases). Germline V lookup: CDR1 ENHRY, CDR2 SYGVKD. V lost 0 bases, J lost 5 bases, and 11 bases lay in between. The CDR3 contains 14 residues. CDR3 sequence reads: CAISESPGAHEQYF. The CDR3 DNA follows: TGTGCCATCAGTGAGTCGCCAGGGGCCCACGAGCAGTACTTC.